This TCR beta chain was captured by sequencing in a study of T cells after yellow fever vaccination. Study results and caveats: Shared CD4/CD8 clonotypes were a small share, likely from convergent recombination.

In its sample, this clonotype was seen many times. The target antigen is unknown. The V gene lost 5 bases and the J gene lost 8 bases, with 18 bases spanning the gap. The CDR3 is made up of 13 amino acids. Germline V gene lookup returns CDR1 DFQATT and CDR2 SNEGSKA (reference sequence). One entry per CDR3 protein results from TCRdb running MiXCR on the 5' RACE reads. The table includes 350,000 or so distinct CDR3 sequences, around 8.1% detected once. The rearrangement uses TRBV20-1 and TRBJ1-1; D remains unclear. This TCR was sampled from a young man who received the YFV17D yellow fever vaccine. Specimen: PBMCs, collected 35 to 50 days after the first yellow fever vaccination. This CDR3 reads CSAQYPSTGEAFF. The CDR3 DNA is TGCAGTGCTCAATACCCTTCGACTGGAGAAGCTTTCTTT.